This T cell receptor beta chain was identified in a study of T cell repertoires in cytomegalovirus infection. Study context: Signatures in public TCR beta sequences pointed to both CMV infection and matching HLA type.

The CDR3 spans 17 residues. Looked up from germline, CDR1 is KGHSH and CDR2 is LQKENI. Trimming removed 1 base from V and 3 bases from J, with 16 bases in between. This clonotype was counted only a few times. Its antigen is undetermined. TCRdb independently ran MiXCR on the reads; one entry per CDR3 protein. In the table there are fewer than 300,000 distinct CDR3 sequences, roughly 25% of which are singletons. Findings and limits, study-wide: CMV carriers with the relevant HLA were identified by cumulative public TCR beta family frequency. The response measured ex vivo was dominated by TCR beta clonotypes (HLA-C-restricted and CMV-specific).

The J gene is TRBJ1-5, the V gene TRBV18, with D maybe TRBD1 (5 bases). The clonotype was recovered from a human donor in good health (CMV status not recorded). Some clones in this sample may be carry-over from other donors' samples. The source material was PBMCs. CDR3 in amino acids: CASSPRGRESFNQPQHF. For the CDR3, the DNA is TGTGCCAGCTCACCACGGGGGAGGGAGAGCTTCAATCAGCCCCAGCATTTT.